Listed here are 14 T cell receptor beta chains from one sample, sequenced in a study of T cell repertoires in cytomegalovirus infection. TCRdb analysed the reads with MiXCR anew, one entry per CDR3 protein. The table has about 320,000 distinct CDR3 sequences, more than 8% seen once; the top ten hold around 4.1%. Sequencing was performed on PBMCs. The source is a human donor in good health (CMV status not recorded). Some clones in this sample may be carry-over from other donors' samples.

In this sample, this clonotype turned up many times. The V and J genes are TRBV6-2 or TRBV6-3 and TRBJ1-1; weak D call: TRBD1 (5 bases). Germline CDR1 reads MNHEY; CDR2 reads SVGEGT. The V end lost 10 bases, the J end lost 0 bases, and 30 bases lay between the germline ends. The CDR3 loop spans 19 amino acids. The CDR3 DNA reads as TGTGCCACCCTCCTTGTGCGCGGGACCTCACATGGAATGAACACTGAAGCTTTCTTT. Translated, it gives CATLLVRGTSHGMNTEAFF.

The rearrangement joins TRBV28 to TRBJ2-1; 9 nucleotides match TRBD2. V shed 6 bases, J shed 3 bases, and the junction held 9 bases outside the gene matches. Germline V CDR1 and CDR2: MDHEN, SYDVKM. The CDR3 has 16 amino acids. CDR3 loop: CASSSLRAGGYNEQFF. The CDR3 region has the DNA TGTGCCAGCAGCTCCCTAAGAGCGGGGGGCTACAATGAGCAGTTCTTC.

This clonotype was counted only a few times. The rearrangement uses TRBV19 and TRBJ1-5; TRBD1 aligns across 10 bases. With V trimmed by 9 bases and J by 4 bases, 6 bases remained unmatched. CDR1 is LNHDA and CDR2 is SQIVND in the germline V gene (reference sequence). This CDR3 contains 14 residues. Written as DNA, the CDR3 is TGTGCCAGCGGGTGGACAGGGGGAAATCAGCCCCAGCATTTT. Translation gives CASGWTGGNQPQHF.

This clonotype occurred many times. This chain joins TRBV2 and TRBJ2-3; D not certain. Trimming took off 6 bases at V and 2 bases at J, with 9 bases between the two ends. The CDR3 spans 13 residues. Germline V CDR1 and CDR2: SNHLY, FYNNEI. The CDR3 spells CASRAEATDTQYF. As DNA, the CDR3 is TGTGCCAGCAGGGCGGAAGCCACAGATACGCAGTATTTT.

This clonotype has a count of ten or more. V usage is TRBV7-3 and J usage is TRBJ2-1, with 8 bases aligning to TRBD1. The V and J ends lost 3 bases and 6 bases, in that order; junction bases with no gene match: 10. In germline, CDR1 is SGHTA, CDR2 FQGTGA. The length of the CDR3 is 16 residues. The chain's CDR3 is CASSLRPNRGVNEQFF. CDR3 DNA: TGTGCCAGCAGCTTGCGACCTAACAGGGGGGTCAATGAGCAGTTCTTC.

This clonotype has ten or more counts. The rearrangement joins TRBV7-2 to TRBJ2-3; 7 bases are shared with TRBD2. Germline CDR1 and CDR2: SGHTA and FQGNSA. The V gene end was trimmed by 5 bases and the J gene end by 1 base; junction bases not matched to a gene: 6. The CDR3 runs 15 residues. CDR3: CASSPRGGRTDTQYF. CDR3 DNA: TGTGCCAGCAGCCCACGCGGGGGTCGCACAGATACGCAGTATTTT.

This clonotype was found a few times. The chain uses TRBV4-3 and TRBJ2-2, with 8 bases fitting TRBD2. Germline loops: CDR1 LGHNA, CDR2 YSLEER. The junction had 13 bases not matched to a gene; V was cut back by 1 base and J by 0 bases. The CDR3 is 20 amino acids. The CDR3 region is CASSQAPHAQTSANTGELFF. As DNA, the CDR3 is TGCGCCAGCAGCCAAGCCCCTCACGCTCAGACTAGCGCGAACACCGGGGAGCTGTTTTTT.

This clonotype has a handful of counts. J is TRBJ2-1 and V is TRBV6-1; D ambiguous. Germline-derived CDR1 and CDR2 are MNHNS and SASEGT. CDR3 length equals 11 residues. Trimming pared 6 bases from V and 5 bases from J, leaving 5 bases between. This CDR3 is CASRSNNEQFF. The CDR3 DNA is TGTGCCAGCAGGTCTAACAATGAGCAGTTCTTC.

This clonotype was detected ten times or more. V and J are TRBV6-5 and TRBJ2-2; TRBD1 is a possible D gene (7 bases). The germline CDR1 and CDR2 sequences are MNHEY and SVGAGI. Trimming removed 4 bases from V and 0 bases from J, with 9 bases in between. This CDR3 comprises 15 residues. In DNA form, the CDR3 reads TGTGCCAGCAGTTTCAGGGGGGCGAACACCGGGGAGCTGTTTTTT. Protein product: CASSFRGANTGELFF.

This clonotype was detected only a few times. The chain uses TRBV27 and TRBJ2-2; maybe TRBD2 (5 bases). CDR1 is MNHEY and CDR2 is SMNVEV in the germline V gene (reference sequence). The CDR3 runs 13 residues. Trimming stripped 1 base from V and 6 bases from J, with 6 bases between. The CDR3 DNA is TGTGCCAGCAGTTTATACGGGGCCGGGGAGCTGTTTTTT. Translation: CASSLYGAGELFF.

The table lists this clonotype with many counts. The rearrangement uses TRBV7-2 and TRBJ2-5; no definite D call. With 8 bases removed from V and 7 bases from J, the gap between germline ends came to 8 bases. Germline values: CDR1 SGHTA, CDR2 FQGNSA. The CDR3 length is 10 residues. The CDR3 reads CASGEGTQYF. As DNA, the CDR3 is TGTGCCAGCGGCGAAGGGACCCAGTACTTC. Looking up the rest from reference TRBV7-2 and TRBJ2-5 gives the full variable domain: GAGVSQSPSNKVTEKGKDVELRCDPISGHTALYWYRQSLGQGLEFLIYFQGNSAPDKSGLPSDRFSAERTGGSVSTLTIQRTQQEDSAVYLCASGEGTQYFGPGTRLLVL.

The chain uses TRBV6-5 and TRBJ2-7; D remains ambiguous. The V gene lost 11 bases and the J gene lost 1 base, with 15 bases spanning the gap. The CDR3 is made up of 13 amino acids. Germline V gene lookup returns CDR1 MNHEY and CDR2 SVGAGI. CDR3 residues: CAARVAGSYEQYF. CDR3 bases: TGTGCCGCACGGGTTGCCGGGTCCTACGAGCAGTACTTC.

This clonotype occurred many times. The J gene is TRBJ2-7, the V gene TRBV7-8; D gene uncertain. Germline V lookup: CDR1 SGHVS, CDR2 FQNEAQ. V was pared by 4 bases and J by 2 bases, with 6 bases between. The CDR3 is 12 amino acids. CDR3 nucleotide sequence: TGTGCCAGCAGCTCCGGCACCTACGAGCAGTACTTC. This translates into CASSSGTYEQYF.

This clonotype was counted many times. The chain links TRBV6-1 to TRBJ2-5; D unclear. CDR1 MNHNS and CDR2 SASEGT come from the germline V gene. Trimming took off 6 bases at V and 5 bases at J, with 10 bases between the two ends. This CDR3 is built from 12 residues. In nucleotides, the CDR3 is TGTGCCAGCAGACCCTCGGAGGAGACCCAGTACTTC. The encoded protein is CASRPSEETQYF.